The entry below gives a single T cell receptor (beta chain) sequence along with its context. Antigen specificity is unknown. Using immunoSEQ multiplex PCR, the repertoire was profiled, and TCRdb retains in-frame clones only, with some absent. The data contain about 21,000 clones, approximately 94% of them singletons. The sample belongs to a study of PD-1 blockade in classical Hodgkin lymphoma. Overall study findings and caveats: Reported baseline diversity: healthy donors highest, relapsed/refractory patients lowest.

Time point indicated: newly diagnosed, previously untreated cHL patient sample. The germline gives CDR1 SGHNT, CDR2 YENEEA. Trimming took 2 bases from V and 2 from J; bases not matched to a gene: 5. The CDR3 has 16 residues. This clonotype was obtained from a human donor with classical Hodgkin lymphoma. Input material: peripheral blood mononuclear cells (PBMCs). The chain is built from TRBV11-3 and TRBJ2-1, with 8 bases fitting TRBD2. CDR3 loop: CASSLRRAGAYNEQFF. The CDR3 DNA is TGTGCCAGCAGCTTACGTCGAGCGGGGGCCTACAATGAGCAGTTCTTC. The full variable domain, its missing parts supplied by reference TRBV11-3 and TRBJ2-1, is EAGVVQSPRYKIIEKKQPVAFWCNPISGHNTLYWYLQNLGQGPELLIRYENEEAVDDSQLPKDRFSAERLKGVDSTLKIQPAELGDSAVYLCASSLRRAGAYNEQFFGPGTRLTVL.